The entry below gives a single TCR beta chain sequence along with its context. Its antigen is as yet unknown. These data are taken from a study of beta chain features in type 1 diabetes. Findings of the study overall: Shorter TCRB CDR3s, moderately but significantly so, marked every one of the four CD4+ subsets in Type 1 diabetes patients.

Every bit of the isolated RNA underwent reverse transcription, so sequencing read expressed TCRB transcripts. The method was immunoSEQ multiplex PCR; TCRdb's version includes in-frame clones alone and lacks a portion of them. The sample gives a few hundred thousand clones, over 11% of which show up once; about 0.019% is in the top ten. Sequenced material: naive CD4+ T cells from blood. This TCR was recovered from a man aged 25 to 45 with type 1 diabetes.

CDR3 coding DNA: TGCAGTGCAGCGGACAGGTACGAGCAGTACTTC. Its protein is CSAADRYEQYF. The J gene is TRBJ2-7, the V gene TRBV20-1; 7 bases align to TRBD1. The V segment lost 6 bases and the J segment 4 bases; nucleotides outside the gene matches: 3. Germline V lookup: CDR1 DFQATT, CDR2 SNEGSKA (reference sequence). The CDR3 spans 11 residues.